These 31 T cell receptor beta chains came from one sample sequenced in a study of naive and memory T cell subsets. Findings and caveats of the study: Possibly reflecting memory cells re-expressing CD45RA, a few larger clonotypes occurred in naive repertoires, especially CD8.

For these receptors, no antigen is known. Both TRBC1 and TRBC2 were covered by a beta constant-region primer of two equimolar oligonucleotides. Nested alpha and beta constant-region primers with the SP2 primer drove four PCR rounds on ligated cDNA. TCRdb passed the UMI-ligation and nested PCR reads through MiXCR, listing each CDR3 protein once. This table holds 150,000 or so distinct CDR3 sequences, roughly 23% found once. Sequencing was carried out using naive CD4+ T cells from blood. The receptors shown here come from a human donor in good health.

V is TRBV7-3 and J is TRBJ1-6; 7 positions agree with TRBD1. Germline lookup yields CDR1 SGHTA and CDR2 FQGTGA. J gave up 6 bases and V 5 bases, and 10 bases lay outside the gene matches. The CDR3 is 16 amino acids. The CDR3 protein is CASSRHGTASNSPLHF. The DNA for the CDR3 is TGTGCCAGCAGCAGACATGGGACAGCGTCTAATTCACCCCTCCACTTT.

In this sample, this clonotype turned up a few times. The chain recombines TRBV7-8 with TRBJ2-3, with D tentatively TRBD2 (6 bases). CDR1 is SGHVS, CDR2 FQNEAQ, per germline. This CDR3 has 13 residues. Trimming pared 11 bases from V and 3 bases from J, leaving 15 bases between. CDR3 nucleotide sequence: TGTGCCTGGAGGGACCGTCGAACAGATACGCAGTATTTT. Translated, it gives CAWRDRRTDTQYF.

This clonotype was detected many times. The rearrangement joins TRBV28 to TRBJ1-2, with D tentatively TRBD1 (5 bases). Germline CDR1 reads MDHEN; CDR2 reads SYDVKM. This CDR3 is built from 14 residues. The V and J ends lost 2 bases and 2 bases respectively, with 9 bases between them. In DNA, the CDR3 is TGTGCCAGCAGTTTAGCAGGGCCCAACTATGGCTACACCTTC. Amino acids: CASSLAGPNYGYTF.

In this sample, this clonotype turned up many times. The chain employs TRBV20-1 and TRBJ2-7; D is possibly TRBD1 (6 bases). V was pared by 5 bases and J by 5 bases, with 10 bases between. Germline lookup yields CDR1 DFQATT and CDR2 SNEGSKA (reference sequence). The CDR3 is 11 residues long. Written as DNA, the CDR3 is TGCAGTGCTGGTGGACAGCACGAGCAGTACTTC. Translated, it gives CSAGGQHEQYF.

V gene TRBV27 combines with J gene TRBJ2-5, with a possible D match to TRBD2 (6 bases). This CDR3 region has 12 residues. V gave up 10 bases and J gave up 5 bases, with 14 bases separating them. Germline V gene lookup returns CDR1 MNHEY and CDR2 SMNVEV (reference sequence). The CDR3 reads CATRRGGETQYF. CDR3 nucleotides: TGTGCCACCCGACGCGGAGGGGAGACCCAGTACTTC.

This clonotype was counted a few times. V usage is TRBV4-3 and J usage is TRBJ1-6; TRBD1 matches at 9 bases. Germline loops: CDR1 LGHNA, CDR2 YSLEER. V gave up 3 bases and J gave up 9 bases; unmatched junction bases: 3. The CDR3 length is 14 residues. DNA of the CDR3: TGCGCCAGCAGCCAGGGGGACAGGGTTTCACCCCTCCACTTT. It specifies CASSQGDRVSPLHF.

The rearrangement joins TRBV6-1 to TRBJ2-7, with 12 bases aligning to TRBD1. The CDR3 length is 15 residues. After removal of 6 bases from V and 6 bases from J, the junction contained 9 bases not matched to a gene. The V gene's germline CDR1 is MNHNS and CDR2 SASEGT. CDR3 DNA sequence: TGTGCCAGCAGGGCCCCCGGGACAGGGGGCGGCGAGCAGTACTTC. This gives the protein CASRAPGTGGGEQYF.

The rearrangement joins TRBV20-1 to TRBJ2-1; 11 bases align to TRBD2. The V gene's germline CDR1 is DFQATT and CDR2 SNEGSKA (reference sequence). The J segment lost 6 bases and the V segment lost 4 bases, leaving 5 bases of the junction unmatched. This CDR3 has 14 residues. CDR3 in DNA: TGCAGTGCTACCCTTAGCGGGAGGGGCAATGAGCAGTTCTTC. It translates to CSATLSGRGNEQFF.

This clonotype was recorded a few times. The chain links TRBV6-6 to TRBJ2-3; a weak D match, TRBD1 (6 bases). Per germline, CDR1 MNHNY and CDR2 SVGAGI (reference sequence). V dropped 7 bases and J dropped 4 bases, with 24 bases sitting between them. The CDR3 has 17 amino acids. The CDR3 DNA is TGTGCCAGCACCACATTGGGGGCCTTGACGGCGGCAGATACGCAGTATTTT. It is translated as CASTTLGALTAADTQYF.

The chain couples TRBV6-2 or TRBV6-3 to TRBJ1-5, with a weak D call TRBD1 (6 bases). V lost 6 bases to trimming and J lost 6 bases, with 15 bases between them. This CDR3 has 14 residues. Germline CDR1 and CDR2: MNHEY and SVGEGT. CDR3 sequence reads: CASRETGTGQPQHF. CDR3 in DNA: TGTGCCAGCAGGGAAACAGGGACGGGTCAGCCCCAGCATTTT.

V and J are TRBV20-1 and TRBJ1-2; TRBD1 might be the D (6 bases). Deletions cut 0 bases from V and 8 bases from J, with 13 bases between. This CDR3 is built from 13 residues. Germline CDR1 and CDR2: DFQATT and SNEGSKA (reference sequence). The DNA for the CDR3 is TGCAGTGCTAGAGAACCGCAGGGGAGAGGCTACACCTTC. Translated: CSAREPQGRGYTF.

Remarks on this clonotype: The junction does not match germline at one end; this may be a read error. The CDR3 protein is CVSGSTLDSPLTQYF. In DNA form, the CDR3 reads TGTGTCAGCGGAAGCACCTTAGACAGTCCTTTGACCCAGTACTTC. The genes are TRBV28 and TRBJ2-5; D possibly matches TRBD1 or TRBD2 (5 bases each). The V gene's germline CDR1 is MDHEN and CDR2 SYDVKM. The length of the CDR3 is 15 residues. The full variable domain, rest sourced from reference TRBV28 and TRBJ2-5, is DVKVTQSSRYLVKRTGEKVFLECVQDMDHENMFWYRQDPGLGLRLIYFSYDVKMKEKGDIPEGYSVSREKKERFSLILESASTNQTSMYLCVSGSTLDSPLTQYFGPGTRLLVL.

Comment on this clonotype: This may be a read error, as it is one base from a much larger clone. It is likely a read error, because the conserved phenylalanine at the end of the CDR3 is missing. The chain recombines TRBV28 with TRBJ2-1; D not certain. Germline CDR1 reads MDHEN; CDR2 reads SYDVKM. There are 13 residues in the CDR3. The V end lost 6 bases, the J end lost 0 bases, and 6 bases lay between the germline ends. The chain's CDR3 is CASRSDSYNEQFI. The CDR3 nucleotides read TGTGCCAGCAGAAGCGACTCCTACAATGAGCAGTTCATC.

V is TRBV6-6 and J is TRBJ1-5, with D unresolved. Trimming stripped 7 bases from V and 4 bases from J, with 8 bases between. This CDR3 is 12 amino acids long. Germline-derived CDR1 and CDR2 are MNHNY and SVGAGI (reference sequence). The CDR3 spells CASKVQNQPQHF. The CDR3 DNA reads TGTGCCAGCAAGGTCCAGAATCAGCCCCAGCATTTT.

The gene calls are TRBV5-1 and TRBJ2-7, with a tentative D call TRBD2 (6 bases). The CDR3 runs to 13 residues. Per germline, CDR1 SGHRS and CDR2 YFSETQ. The germline V and J ends were trimmed by 0 bases and 7 bases, with 11 bases remaining between them. The DNA for the CDR3 is TGCGCCAGCAGCTTGGAGTGGGACTCGGAGCAGTACTTC. The encoded protein is CASSLEWDSEQYF.

This clonotype has a handful of counts. This chain joins TRBV11-1 and TRBJ2-7; TRBD2 agrees at 9 bases. This CDR3 has 16 residues. In germline, CDR1 is SGHAT, CDR2 FQDESV (reference sequence). The ends lost 5 bases at V and 1 base at J; junction bases unmatched: 9. In DNA, the CDR3 is TGTGCCAGCAGCCCAGATAGCGGGAGTAGGTCCTACGAGCAGTACTTC. Amino acids: CASSPDSGSRSYEQYF.

This chain connects TRBV6-1 to TRBJ2-7, with D perhaps matching TRBD2 (5 bases). CDR3 length equals 15 residues. Trimming removed 7 bases at V and 6 bases at J, with 22 bases between. Germline CDR1 and CDR2: MNHNS and SASEGT. The CDR3 spells CASTPPPTGFSEQYF. In nucleotides, the CDR3 is TGTGCCAGCACCCCTCCTCCGACGGGATTCTCCGAGCAGTACTTC.

V gene TRBV20-1 combines with J gene TRBJ2-2, with D uncertain. CDR1 is DFQATT and CDR2 is SNEGSKA in the germline V gene (reference sequence). This CDR3 is built from 12 residues. V gave up 0 bases and J gave up 3 bases, with 2 bases separating them. CDR3 sequence: CSARDDTGELFF. CDR3 DNA sequence: TGCAGTGCTAGAGACGACACCGGGGAGCTGTTTTTT.

This clonotype was counted a few times. This sequence joins TRBV29-1 and TRBJ2-3; TRBD2 aligns across 16 bases. Germline trimming cut 7 bases from V and 1 base from J; bases unmatched to any gene: 17. The CDR3 has 20 amino acids. Germline CDR1 is SQVTM and CDR2 is ANQGSEA. CDR3 nucleotides: TGCAGCGCCTCCTTGGCCGCCGGGACTAGCGGGAGGGCCGGCACAGATACGCAGTATTTT. This sequence encodes CSASLAAGTSGRAGTDTQYF.

There are a few counts of this clonotype. The chain carries TRBV7-2 and TRBJ1-2; D is unclear. V was shortened by 4 bases and J by 4 bases, with 13 bases between the two germline ends. Germline CDR1 and CDR2: SGHTA and FQGNSA. CDR3 length: 14 residues. Here the CDR3 reads CASSWEVRGYGYTF. In DNA, the CDR3 is TGTGCCAGCAGCTGGGAGGTGCGAGGCTATGGCTACACCTTC.

The chain combines TRBV6-5 with TRBJ1-2; 8 bases agree with TRBD1. The junction had 12 bases not matched to a gene; V was cut back by 7 bases and J by 5 bases. Germline CDR1 reads MNHEY; CDR2 reads SVGAGI. The CDR3 runs to 15 residues. CDR3 bases: TGTGCCAGCACTATTCAGGGGGCATCGGGGTATGGCTACACCTTC. Translated, it gives CASTIQGASGYGYTF.

This chain uses TRBV4-3 with TRBJ1-2; D is possibly TRBD1 (5 bases). CDR3 size: 13 residues. Germline V gene data show CDR1 as LGHNA and CDR2 as YSLEER. V lost 4 bases, J lost 5 bases, and 11 bases lay in between. The CDR3 protein is CASSPGHGYGYTF. DNA for the CDR3: TGCGCCAGCAGCCCCGGACACGGTTATGGCTACACCTTC.

In this sample, this clonotype turned up a few times. The V gene is TRBV20-1, the J gene TRBJ2-4; TRBD2 aligns across 14 bases. The CDR3 runs 16 residues. Germline V lookup: CDR1 DFQATT, CDR2 SNEGSKA (reference sequence). The trim removed 2 bases at V and 7 bases at J, leaving 7 bases unmatched. This chain's CDR3 is CSARPTSGRAINIQYF. The DNA for the CDR3 is TGCAGTGCTAGACCGACTAGCGGGAGGGCCATCAACATTCAGTACTTC.

The V and J genes are TRBV12-3 or TRBV12-4 and TRBJ1-1; D unresolved. Trimming took off 0 bases at V and 7 bases at J, with 9 bases between the two ends. CDR3 length: 13 residues. In nucleotides, the CDR3 is TGTGCCAGCAGTTTAGCGCCTGTAGATGAAGCTTTCTTT. This encodes CASSLAPVDEAFF.

The chain carries TRBV20-1 and TRBJ2-3; a weak D match, TRBD1 (6 bases). Between the trimmed V and J ends, which lost 2 bases and 3 bases, there was a span of 15 bases. From germline, CDR1 is DFQATT and CDR2 SNEGSKA (reference sequence). This CDR3 has 15 amino acids. CDR3 loop: CSARWAGVHTDTQYF. The CDR3 nucleotides read TGCAGTGCTAGATGGGCAGGGGTTCATACAGATACGCAGTATTTT.

The chain links TRBV4-1 to TRBJ2-5; D ambiguous. The germline V and J ends were trimmed by 0 bases and 4 bases, with 6 bases remaining between them. The CDR3 covers 13 residues. Germline V gene data show CDR1 as MGHRA and CDR2 as YSYEKL. The DNA of the CDR3 is TGCGCCAGCAGCCAAGATTATCGAGAGACCCAGTACTTC. It is translated as CASSQDYRETQYF.

The gene calls are TRBV6-1 and TRBJ2-7; 9 bases map to TRBD2. Germline-derived CDR1 and CDR2 are MNHNS and SASEGT. V shed 2 bases, J shed 7 bases, and the junction held 9 bases outside the gene matches. The CDR3 sequence is 15 residues long. The CDR3 coding sequence is TGTGCCAGCAGTGAACAAACGGGACTAGCAGGAGAGCAGTACTTC. As protein: CASSEQTGLAGEQYF.

This clonotype was seen more than once but under ten times. The V call is TRBV5-1, the J call TRBJ2-7; D perhaps matches TRBD1 (6 bases). Trimming took 0 bases from V and 4 from J, leaving 11 bases between them. Per the germline V gene, CDR1 is SGHRS and CDR2 is YFSETQ. This CDR3 comprises 14 residues. CDR3 DNA: TGCGCCAGCAGCTTGGACAGGGTTATGTACGAGCAGTACTTC. This encodes CASSLDRVMYEQYF.

The rearrangement links TRBV27 to TRBJ1-1, with 8 nucleotides matching TRBD1. V trimming: 1 base; J trimming: 7 bases; junction bases outside the gene matches: 5. The CDR3 sequence is 14 residues long. Germline V lookup: CDR1 MNHEY, CDR2 SMNVEV (reference sequence). The CDR3 sequence: CASSLWQQGGEAFF. DNA of the CDR3: TGTGCCAGCAGTTTATGGCAACAGGGGGGTGAAGCTTTCTTT.

The chain uses TRBV4-3 and TRBJ2-2; either TRBD1 or TRBD2 may fit D (6 bases each). The CDR3 is 16 amino acids. The V gene lost 2 bases and the J gene lost 7 bases, with 17 bases spanning the gap. CDR1 and CDR2 (germline): LGHNA, YSLEER. The CDR3 region has the DNA TGCGCCAGCAGCCAATACGGCCCGGAGGGGGACGGGGAGCTGTTTTTT. Translated, it gives CASSQYGPEGDGELFF.

This clonotype was seen only a few times. The chain recombines TRBV7-9 with TRBJ2-1; D might be TRBD1 (5 bases). CDR1 and CDR2 from the germline V gene are SEHNR and FQNEAQ (reference sequence). The ends were cut back, 1 base at V and 5 bases at J, with 15 bases in the middle. The CDR3 spans 16 residues. The chain's CDR3 is CASSLVAGLGDNEQFF. The CDR3 nucleotides are TGTGCCAGCAGCTTAGTAGCAGGGCTGGGCGACAATGAGCAGTTCTTC.